The source of this TCR beta chain is a study of blood T cell repertoires in COVID-19. The table came from immunoSEQ multiplex PCR; TCRdb's copy has only in-frame clones and leaves some out. Here the sample spans about 220,000 clones, 86% being singletons. Germline trimming cut 1 base from V and 5 bases from J; bases unmatched to any gene: 15. The CDR3 covers 18 residues. CDR1 and CDR2 (germline): MNHEY, SMNVEV (reference sequence). Only one count was recorded for this clone. This receptor was taken from a woman between 35 and 50 years old with acute COVID-19. Sequenced: PBMCs or T cells enriched from blood (not recorded which). V is TRBV27 and J is TRBJ1-1; 8 nucleotides line up with TRBD1. The CDR3 DNA follows: TGTGCCAGCAGTTTATGGTCCGCAGGGGGCGCCAGATGGACTGAAGCTTTCTTT. Its protein is CASSLWSAGGARWTEAFF.